This record concerns one TCR beta chain sequence. Its target is not known. The data derive from a study of response to subunit inactivated influenza vaccine. General study findings and limits: A suggestion made by the authors is that each seasonal influenza vaccination recruits few new T cells.

A single record per CDR3 protein comes from TCRdb applying MiXCR to the RT-PCR reads. The table records 550,000 to 650,000 distinct CDR3 sequences, 10% to 15% of them present only once. The V end was cut by 1 base, the J end by 4 bases, with 11 bases between. Germline CDR1 is SNHLY and CDR2 is FYNNEI. This CDR3 region has 14 residues. The sample here was PBMCs from blood, taken on the day of vaccination. This sequence originates from a man between 45 and 60 years old who received an inactivated influenza vaccine. V gene TRBV2 combines with J gene TRBJ2-7; no reliable D call. The chain's CDR3 is CASSEGLWGYEQYF. As DNA, the CDR3 is TGTGCCAGCAGTGAAGGTTTGTGGGGTTACGAGCAGTACTTC.